Below, 14 T cell receptor beta chains from the same sample are listed, as sequenced in a study of T cells in Graves' hyperthyroidism and ophthalmopathy. TCR beta CDR3 regions were amplified from RNA. During a first-round RT-PCR of the TCR CDR3, the HTBI primer set was used. TCRdb used MiXCR to reprocess the multiplex PCR reads, holding one entry per CDR3 protein. The sample includes around 270,000 distinct CDR3 sequences, around a fifth seen only once; the top ten take just under 40%. Sequencing used blood. The receptors derive from a man aged 45 to 65 with Graves' ophthalmopathy.

This clonotype was observed many times. The chain employs TRBV20-1 and TRBJ1-1, with 7 bases matching TRBD1. The CDR3 length is 12 residues. V shed 3 bases and J 6 bases; nucleotides not matched to a gene: 4. Looked up from germline, CDR1 is DFQATT and CDR2 is SNEGSKA (reference sequence). CDR3 amino acids: CSASRQGAEAFF. CDR3 bases: TGCAGTGCTAGTAGACAGGGTGCTGAAGCTTTCTTT.

A note on this clonotype: Germline and junction disagree at one end, which may indicate a read error. The chain carries TRBV5-1 and TRBJ2-7; maybe TRBD2 (6 bases). The CDR3 sequence is 13 residues long. Germline CDR1 and CDR2: SGHRS and YFSETQ. CDR3 loop: CARSLAGSYEQYF. The CDR3 nucleotides are TGCGCCAGAAGCTTGGCGGGGTCTTACGAGCAGTACTTC. The entire variable domain, with the rest obtained from reference TRBV5-1 and TRBJ2-7, is as follows: KAGVTQTPRYLIKTRGQQVTLSCSPISGHRSVSWYQQTPGQGLQFLFEYFSETQRNKGNFPGRFSGRQFSNSRSEMNVSTLELGDSALYLCARSLAGSYEQYFGPGTRLTVT.

The chain employs TRBV4-2 and TRBJ2-7; 7 bases align to TRBD2. The CDR3 length is 17 residues. The V gene end was trimmed by 0 bases and the J gene end by 0 bases; junction bases not matched to a gene: 8. Germline CDR1 is LGHNA and CDR2 is YNFKEQ. The CDR3 sequence: CASSQEGSGGSSYEQYF. The CDR3 DNA follows: TGTGCCAGCAGCCAAGAAGGGTCGGGCGGGAGCTCCTACGAGCAGTACTTC.

This clonotype has only a few counts. V is TRBV2 and J is TRBJ2-1; 9 nucleotides match TRBD2. V dropped 4 bases and J dropped 6; count of bases not matched to a gene: 7. Looked up from germline, CDR1 is SNHLY and CDR2 is FYNNEI. This CDR3 region has 15 residues. CDR3 in amino acids: CASSAGLAGSNEQFF. The CDR3 DNA reads as TGTGCCAGCAGTGCCGGCCTAGCGGGATCCAATGAGCAGTTCTTC.

The chain employs TRBV20-1 and TRBJ1-3; D not certain. This CDR3 spans 19 amino acids. In germline, CDR1 is DFQATT, CDR2 SNEGSKA (reference sequence). V gave up 1 base and J gave up 0 bases, with 22 bases separating them. In DNA form, the CDR3 reads TGCAGTGCTAGAGTTTACGGGCGTTCTTCGGCTTTCTCTGGAAACACCATATATTTT. Residues: CSARVYGRSSAFSGNTIYF.

This clonotype came up a few times. This chain links TRBV29-1 with TRBJ2-3, with TRBD1 matching 12 bases. Germline V gives CDR1 SQVTM, CDR2 ANQGSEA. With V trimmed by 7 bases and J by 5 bases, 7 bases remained unmatched. The CDR3 sequence is 14 residues long. The CDR3, as DNA: TGCAGCGCGCCGGGACAGGGGGCTGTAGATACGCAGTATTTT. Protein: CSAPGQGAVDTQYF.

This clonotype was observed a few times. This chain links TRBV12-3 or TRBV12-4 with TRBJ2-2, with TRBD2 matching 7 bases. Germline trimming cut 2 bases from V and 8 bases from J; bases unmatched to any gene: 5. This CDR3 has 14 residues. CDR3 sequence (DNA): TGTGCCAGCAGTTTAAAAGCGGGAAGAGGGGAGCTGTTTTTT. This encodes CASSLKAGRGELFF.

This clonotype showed up many times. The CDR3 here is CASSSTGLGYMNTEAFF. In DNA form, the CDR3 reads TGTGCCAGCAGCTCGACAGGGTTGGGGTACATGAACACTGAAGCTTTCTTT. The V call is TRBV5-5, the J call TRBJ1-1; 7 positions agree with TRBD1. The CDR3 runs to 17 residues. The J segment lost 0 bases and the V segment lost 3 bases, leaving 11 bases of the junction unmatched. CDR1 SGHKS and CDR2 YYEKEE come from the germline V gene (reference sequence).

The rearrangement links TRBV9 to TRBJ2-2; 7 bases fit TRBD2. The CDR3 contains 15 residues. J gave up 5 bases and V 4 bases, and 8 bases lay outside the gene matches. Germline CDR1 reads SGDLS; CDR2 reads YYNGEE. CDR3 region: CASSPTWRETGELFF. The DNA for the CDR3 is TGTGCCAGCAGCCCGACTTGGCGGGAGACCGGGGAGCTGTTTTTT.

This clonotype has at least ten counts. This chain connects TRBV3-1 to TRBJ2-5, with a tentative D call TRBD2 (6 bases). This CDR3 comprises 15 residues. V lost 1 base and J lost 4, with 13 bases in between. The V gene's germline CDR1 is LGHDT and CDR2 YNNKEL (reference sequence). Here the CDR3 reads CASSQGPGVRETQYF. The CDR3 DNA reads TGTGCCAGCAGCCAAGGGCCGGGGGTCCGAGAGACCCAGTACTTC.

The rearrangement links TRBV3-1 to TRBJ2-6; TRBD2 is a possible D gene (5 bases). CDR3 length equals 15 residues. The V end lost 4 bases, the J end lost 4 bases, and 11 bases lay between the germline ends. CDR1 is LGHDT and CDR2 is YNNKEL in the germline V gene (reference sequence). The CDR3 region is CASSPDPGGANVLTF. The CDR3 DNA follows: TGTGCCAGCAGCCCCGACCCGGGGGGGGCCAACGTCCTGACTTTC. The whole variable domain, filled in from reference TRBV3-1 and TRBJ2-6, reads DTAVSQTPKYLVTQMGNDKSIKCEQNLGHDTMYWYKQDSKKFLKIMFSYNNKELIINETVPNRFSPKSPDKAHLNLHINSLELGDSAVYFCASSPDPGGANVLTFGAGSRLTVL.

The J gene is TRBJ1-1, the V gene TRBV15; the D is unclear. Between the trimmed V and J ends, which lost 2 bases and 4 bases, there was a span of 11 bases. CDR3 size: 14 residues. Germline loops: CDR1 LNHNV, CDR2 YYDKDF (reference sequence). The CDR3 DNA sequence: TGTGCCACCAGCAGACGGAGGGATTTCACTGAAGCTTTCTTT. Translating gives CATSRRRDFTEAFF.

This clonotype occurred many times. The CDR3 DNA sequence: TGCGCCAGCAGACTTGCGGGTCAAGACACAGATACGCAGTATTTT. It codes for CASRLAGQDTDTQYF. The chain employs TRBV5-1 and TRBJ2-3, with D possibly TRBD2 on 5 matching bases. V was pared by 5 bases and J by 2 bases, with 15 bases between. Germline CDR1 and CDR2: SGHRS and YFSETQ. The CDR3 covers 15 residues.

DNA of the CDR3: TGTGCCTGGGACACTAGCTCTGGAAACACCATATATTTT. The encoded protein is CAWDTSSGNTIYF. The chain is built from TRBV30 and TRBJ1-3; D gene ambiguous. CDR1 and CDR2 (germline): GTSNPN, SVGIG (reference sequence). V gave up 5 bases and J gave up 0 bases, with 8 bases separating them. The CDR3 consists of 13 residues.